This T cell receptor (beta chain) is from a study of cytomegalovirus exposure and HLA in healthy donors. Trimming cost V 5 bases and J 8 bases; bases outside gene matches: 8. Germline V gene lookup returns CDR1 MDHEN and CDR2 SYDVKM. This CDR3 contains 15 residues. Worth noting for this clone: What it binds is unknown.

The PCR made use of 60 Vbeta and 13 Jbeta primers. The method was immunoSEQ multiplex PCR; TCRdb's version includes in-frame clones alone and lacks a portion of them. The table includes 80,000 to 100,000 clones, around 68% detected once. General observations from the study: Another analysis was done later, and it associated approximately 17,000 TCR beta sequences with HLA alleles at 0.05 false discovery rate. A missense DCLRE1C variant was associated with V- and J-gene trimming of TCR beta chains in a later analysis, and an independent cohort replicated the association.

The chain has TRBV28 and TRBJ1-4, with 10 bases matching TRBD1. Sequences were obtained from PBMCs. The origin of this receptor is a female donor in good health and CMV-seronegative. The CDR3: CASSPDRGRSEKLFF. CDR3 nucleotides: TGTGCCAGCAGTCCGGACAGGGGGAGAAGCGAAAAACTGTTTTTT. Filled out from reference TRBV28 and TRBJ1-4, the complete variable domain reads DVKVTQSSRYLVKRTGEKVFLECVQDMDHENMFWYRQDPGLGLRLIYFSYDVKMKEKGDIPEGYSVSREKKERFSLILESASTNQTSMYLCASSPDRGRSEKLFFGSGTQLSVL.